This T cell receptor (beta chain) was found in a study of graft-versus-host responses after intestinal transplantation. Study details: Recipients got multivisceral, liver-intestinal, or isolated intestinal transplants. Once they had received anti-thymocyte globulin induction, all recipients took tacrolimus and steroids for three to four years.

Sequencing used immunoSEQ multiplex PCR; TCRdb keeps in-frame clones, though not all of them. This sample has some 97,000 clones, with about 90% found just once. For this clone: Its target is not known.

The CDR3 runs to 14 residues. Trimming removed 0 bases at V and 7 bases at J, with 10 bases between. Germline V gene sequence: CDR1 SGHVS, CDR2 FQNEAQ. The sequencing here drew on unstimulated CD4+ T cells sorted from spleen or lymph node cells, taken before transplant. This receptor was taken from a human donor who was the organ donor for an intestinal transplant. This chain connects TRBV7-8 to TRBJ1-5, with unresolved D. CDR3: CASSLALLGQPQHF. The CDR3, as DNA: TGTGCCAGCAGCTTAGCCCTCCTGGGGCAGCCCCAGCATTTT.